Following are 22 T cell receptor beta chains from one sample sequenced in a study of response to subunit inactivated influenza vaccine. TCRdb reanalysed the RT-PCR reads using MiXCR and keeps one entry per CDR3 protein. The table lists about 540,000 distinct CDR3 sequences, around a quarter of them singletons, with 2.8% in the top ten. These data also featured in a second study, about T cells expressing NK-cell markers. From that report: UMIs accompanied the 5'RACE template switching by which TCR beta cDNA was made.

The specimen comprised CD4+ T cells sorted from PBMCs, sampled roughly 13 days after vaccination. These receptors were taken from a man aged 45 to 65 who received an inactivated influenza vaccine.

V usage is TRBV6-2 or TRBV6-3 and J usage is TRBJ2-7; weak D call: TRBD1 (5 bases). The V and J ends lost 2 bases and 3 bases respectively, with 11 bases between them. Germline CDR1 is MNHEY and CDR2 is SVGEGT. The CDR3 loop spans 14 amino acids. CDR3: CASSYRGIFYEQYF. The CDR3, as DNA: TGTGCCAGCAGTTACAGGGGCATCTTCTACGAGCAGTACTTC.

This clonotype was counted ten times or more. This sequence joins TRBV7-3 and TRBJ2-7; D unresolved. CDR1 is SGHTA, CDR2 FQGTGA, per germline. Trimming took 2 bases from V and 0 from J, leaving 11 bases between them. This CDR3 comprises 15 residues. The DNA of the CDR3 is TGTGCCAGCAGCTTATACGCAGGTAGCTCCTACGAGCAGTACTTC. It is translated as CASSLYAGSSYEQYF.

This clonotype has just a few counts. The rearrangement joins TRBV19 to TRBJ2-3, with 7 bases fitting TRBD2. The length of the CDR3 is 16 residues. Germline CDR1 is LNHDA and CDR2 is SQIVND (reference sequence). The V segment lost 3 bases and the J segment 6 bases; nucleotides outside the gene matches: 12. DNA for the CDR3: TGTGCCAGTAGTATCAACCCGGGGCGGGAGAGCGATACGCAGTATTTT. Residues: CASSINPGRESDTQYF.

The chain combines TRBV7-2 with TRBJ2-3, with TRBD1 identical over 7 bases. CDR3 size: 15 residues. After removal of 3 bases from V and 7 bases from J, the junction contained 10 bases not matched to a gene. CDR1 is SGHTA and CDR2 is FQGNSA in the germline V gene. CDR3 protein: CASSFGSTGSNTQYF. In DNA, the CDR3 is TGTGCCAGCAGCTTCGGTTCGACAGGGTCAAATACGCAGTATTTT.

A few counts support this clonotype. V gene TRBV7-6 combines with J gene TRBJ1-6; D remains ambiguous. V was trimmed by 2 bases and J by 4 bases, leaving 12 bases between them. CDR1 and CDR2 (germline): SGHVS, FNYEAQ. CDR3 length equals 16 residues. The CDR3 loop is CASSLSVRGYNSPLHF. The CDR3 bases are TGTGCCAGCAGCTTAAGCGTTCGCGGGTATAATTCACCCCTCCACTTT.

V and J are TRBV14 and TRBJ2-2, with D perhaps matching TRBD1 (6 bases). Germline V gene data show CDR1 as SGHDN and CDR2 as FVKESK. The CDR3 sequence is 14 residues long. V was cut by 3 bases and J by 4 bases, with 9 bases left in between. CDR3 in DNA: TGTGCCAGCAGCCAGGTCAGGGGCACCGGGGAGCTGTTTTTT. It codes for CASSQVRGTGELFF.

The chain recombines TRBV15 with TRBJ2-4, with 7 nucleotides matching TRBD1. Per germline, CDR1 LNHNV and CDR2 YYDKDF (reference sequence). The CDR3 is 14 amino acids. The V segment lost 5 bases and the J segment 0 bases; nucleotides outside the gene matches: 1. The chain's CDR3 is CATSGQVAKNIQYF. CDR3 nucleotides: TGTGCCACCAGCGGACAGGTAGCCAAAAACATTCAGTACTTC.

The V call is TRBV3-1, the J call TRBJ1-1; D ambiguous. Trimming took 1 base from V and 4 from J, leaving 10 bases between them. The V gene's germline CDR1 is LGHDT and CDR2 YNNKEL (reference sequence). The CDR3 spans 14 residues. The CDR3 loop reads CASSQAGLRTEAFF. Written as DNA, the CDR3 is TGTGCCAGCAGCCAAGCGGGGTTGCGCACTGAAGCTTTCTTT. The full variable domain, in which reference TRBV3-1 and TRBJ1-1 provide the parts outside the CDR3, is DTAVSQTPKYLVTQMGNDKSIKCEQNLGHDTMYWYKQDSKKFLKIMFSYNNKELIINETVPNRFSPKSPDKAHLNLHINSLELGDSAVYFCASSQAGLRTEAFFGQGTRLTVV.

The chain uses TRBV11-2 and TRBJ2-1; TRBD1 aligns across 9 bases. Trimming cost V 2 bases and J 8 bases; bases outside gene matches: 10. CDR3 length: 16 residues. CDR1 is SGHAT, CDR2 FQNNGV, per germline. Written as DNA, the CDR3 is TGTGCCAGCAGCTTATCAAGGGACAGGGTATACTATGAGCAGTTCTTC. This codes for CASSLSRDRVYYEQFF. Using reference TRBV11-2 and TRBJ2-1 for the parts outside the CDR3, the full variable domain is EAGVAQSPRYKIIEKRQSVAFWCNPISGHATLYWYQQILGQGPKLLIQFQNNGVVDDSQLPKDRFSAERLKGVDSTLKIQPAKLEDSAVYLCASSLSRDRVYYEQFFGPGTRLTVL.

This chain joins TRBV2 and TRBJ2-6, with 10 bases lining up with TRBD2. Germline lookup yields CDR1 SNHLY and CDR2 FYNNEI. With V trimmed by 8 bases and J by 0 bases, 4 bases remained unmatched. CDR3 size: 16 residues. The CDR3 is CASSGTSVSGANVLTF. Written as DNA, the CDR3 is TGTGCCAGCTCCGGGACTAGCGTCTCTGGGGCCAACGTCCTGACTTTC. The variable domain in full, completed from reference TRBV2 and TRBJ2-6, reads EPEVTQTPSHQVTQMGQEVILRCVPISNHLYFYWYRQILGQKVEFLVSFYNNEISEKSEIFDDQFSVERPDGSNFTLKIRSTKLEDSAMYFCASSGTSVSGANVLTFGAGSRLTVL.

The table lists this clonotype with many counts. The gene calls are TRBV5-1 and TRBJ2-3; D may be TRBD2 (5 bases). The CDR3 length is 14 residues. The germline V and J ends were trimmed by 0 bases and 6 bases, with 11 bases remaining between them. Germline CDR1 reads SGHRS; CDR2 reads YFSETQ. For the CDR3, the DNA is TGCGCCAGCAGCTTGGGCAGCGGATTGGATACGCAGTATTTT. It encodes CASSLGSGLDTQYF.

In DNA, the CDR3 is TGTGCCAGCAGCTTGGGTGTCGGGGGGACCTATGGCTACACCTTC. Residues: CASSLGVGGTYGYTF. This chain uses TRBV11-2 with TRBJ1-2; D perhaps matches TRBD1 (5 bases). The CDR3 runs 15 residues. V was cut by 3 bases and J by 4 bases, with 15 bases left in between. CDR1 is SGHAT, CDR2 FQNNGV, per germline.

A single count supports this clonotype. V usage is TRBV28 and J usage is TRBJ2-3; 15 bases map to TRBD2. V shed 2 bases, J shed 4 bases, and the junction held 1 base outside the gene matches. CDR1 and CDR2 (germline): MDHEN, SYDVKM. CDR3 length equals 16 residues. CDR3 amino acids: CASSLGLAGGADTQYF. For the CDR3, the DNA is TGTGCCAGCAGTTTAGGACTAGCGGGAGGGGCAGATACGCAGTATTTT. The whole variable domain, remainder taken from reference TRBV28 and TRBJ2-3, is DVKVTQSSRYLVKRTGEKVFLECVQDMDHENMFWYRQDPGLGLRLIYFSYDVKMKEKGDIPEGYSVSREKKERFSLILESASTNQTSMYLCASSLGLAGGADTQYFGPGTRLTVL.

This clonotype came up a few times. The V call is TRBV10-1, the J call TRBJ1-1; 7 bases match TRBD1. Germline CDR1 is WNHNN and CDR2 is SYGVQD (reference sequence). The CDR3 is 15 residues long. V shed 5 bases and J 4 bases; nucleotides not matched to a gene: 10. The CDR3 sequence is CASSYDRVGSTEAFF. In nucleotides, the CDR3 is TGCGCCAGCAGTTACGACAGGGTAGGGAGCACTGAAGCTTTCTTT.

There are many counts of this clonotype. The V call is TRBV3-1, the J call TRBJ2-2; 7 bases match TRBD1. After removal of 2 bases from V and 4 bases from J, the junction contained 4 bases not matched to a gene. Germline-derived CDR1 and CDR2 are LGHDT and YNNKEL (reference sequence). CDR3 length: 15 amino acids. CDR3 nucleotides: TGTGCCAGCAGCCAACAGACAGGGTTCACCGGGGAGCTGTTTTTT. Translation gives CASSQQTGFTGELFF.

DNA for the CDR3: TGTGCCAGCAGCGGGCAACAGGTAACGACCTACAATGAGCAGTTCTTC. Amino acids: CASSGQQVTTYNEQFF. The V and J genes are TRBV5-5 and TRBJ2-1, with D perhaps matching TRBD1 (5 bases). The germline V gene encodes CDR1 SGHKS and CDR2 YYEKEE (reference sequence). This CDR3 has 16 residues. Trimming took 4 bases from V and 2 from J, leaving 16 bases between them.

The V gene is TRBV6-2 or TRBV6-3, the J gene TRBJ2-7, with D maybe TRBD2 (6 bases). V lost 5 bases to trimming and J lost 2 bases, with 13 bases between them. The CDR3 covers 14 residues. Germline CDR1 reads MNHEY; CDR2 reads SVGEGT. The CDR3 loop is CASSQKGGTYEQYF. DNA of the CDR3: TGTGCCAGCAGTCAGAAGGGAGGTACCTACGAGCAGTACTTC.

This clonotype came up a few times. The V and J genes are TRBV7-9 and TRBJ2-3, with D perhaps TRBD1 or TRBD2 (6 bases each). V lost 2 bases to trimming and J lost 5 bases, with 17 bases between them. Germline V gene sequence: CDR1 SEHNR, CDR2 FQNEAQ (reference sequence). This CDR3 spans 16 amino acids. In DNA, the CDR3 is TGTGCCAGCAGCTTATACGCTAGCGAGGGGGGAGATACGCAGTATTTT. Translation: CASSLYASEGGDTQYF.

This clonotype showed up just a few times. The rearrangement links TRBV6-2 or TRBV6-3 to TRBJ2-3; no definite D call. V was pared by 4 bases and J by 6 bases, with 17 bases between. Germline values: CDR1 MNHEY, CDR2 SVGEGT. CDR3 size: 15 residues. CDR3 nucleotide sequence: TGTGCCAGCAGTTCCCCACTATTCCACCGGGATACGCAGTATTTT. This gives the protein CASSSPLFHRDTQYF.

The V call is TRBV18, the J call TRBJ1-5, with D unclear. The germline V gene encodes CDR1 KGHSH and CDR2 LQKENI. This CDR3 has 14 amino acids. Trimming took off 1 base at V and 6 bases at J, with 10 bases between the two ends. The DNA for the CDR3 is TGTGCCAGCTCACCACTAAGAAGCGGTCAGCCCCAGCATTTT. Amino acids: CASSPLRSGQPQHF.

The V gene is TRBV7-2, the J gene TRBJ2-1; D gene ambiguous. The germline V gene has CDR1 SGHTA and CDR2 FQGNSA. Between the trimmed V and J ends, which lost 5 bases and 6 bases, there was a span of 14 bases. This CDR3 is 14 amino acids long. The CDR3 nucleotides read TGTGCCAGCAGCCTACCGTGGCAGTCCAATGAGCAGTTCTTC. This encodes CASSLPWQSNEQFF.

This clonotype was seen more than once but under ten times. At one end, the junction sequence differs from germline, possibly due to a read error. CDR3 DNA: TGTGCTAGCAGCGCATCAGGGTCGCCAAGGGAGCTGTTTTTT. Its protein product is CASSASGSPRELFF. V and J are TRBV7-7 and TRBJ2-2; D might be TRBD1 (5 bases). This CDR3 region has 14 residues. Germline V gene sequence: CDR1 SSHAT, CDR2 FNYEAQ (reference sequence).